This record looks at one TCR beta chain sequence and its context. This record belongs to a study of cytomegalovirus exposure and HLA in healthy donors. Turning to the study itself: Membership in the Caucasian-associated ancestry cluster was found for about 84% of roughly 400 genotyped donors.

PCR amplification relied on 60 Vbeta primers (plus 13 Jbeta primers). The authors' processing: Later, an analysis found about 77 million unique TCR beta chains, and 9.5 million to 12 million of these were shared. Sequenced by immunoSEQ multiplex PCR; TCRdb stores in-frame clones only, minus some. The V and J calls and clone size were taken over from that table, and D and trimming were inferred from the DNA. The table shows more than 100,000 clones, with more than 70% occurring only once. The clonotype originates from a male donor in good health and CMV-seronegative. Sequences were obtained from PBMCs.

The CDR3 protein is CTSGSQETQYF. As DNA, the CDR3 is TGTACTAGCGGGTCGCAAGAGACCCAGTACTTC. The rearrangement joins TRBV6-4 to TRBJ2-5, with 9 positions matching TRBD2. This CDR3 contains 11 residues. CDR1 and CDR2 (germline): MRHNA, SNTAGT.